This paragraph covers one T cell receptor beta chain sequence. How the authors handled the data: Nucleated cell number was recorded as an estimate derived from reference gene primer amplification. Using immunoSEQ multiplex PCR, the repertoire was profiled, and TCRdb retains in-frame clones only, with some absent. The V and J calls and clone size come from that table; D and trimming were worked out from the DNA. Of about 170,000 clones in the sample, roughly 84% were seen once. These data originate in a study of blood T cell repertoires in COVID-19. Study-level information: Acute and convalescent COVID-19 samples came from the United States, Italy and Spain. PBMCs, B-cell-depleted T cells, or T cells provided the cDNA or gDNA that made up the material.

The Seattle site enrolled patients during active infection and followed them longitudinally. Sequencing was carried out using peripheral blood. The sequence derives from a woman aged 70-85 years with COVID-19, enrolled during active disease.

The CDR3 sequence: CASSLVGRGREAFF. CDR3 DNA sequence: TGTGCCAGCAGCTTGGTGGGCAGGGGGCGGGAAGCTTTCTTT. This chain uses TRBV5-6 with TRBJ1-1, with 8 bases aligning to TRBD1. The V segment lost 0 bases and the J segment 8 bases; nucleotides outside the gene matches: 6. The CDR3 is 14 residues long. Germline CDR1 reads SGHDT; CDR2 reads YYEEEE.